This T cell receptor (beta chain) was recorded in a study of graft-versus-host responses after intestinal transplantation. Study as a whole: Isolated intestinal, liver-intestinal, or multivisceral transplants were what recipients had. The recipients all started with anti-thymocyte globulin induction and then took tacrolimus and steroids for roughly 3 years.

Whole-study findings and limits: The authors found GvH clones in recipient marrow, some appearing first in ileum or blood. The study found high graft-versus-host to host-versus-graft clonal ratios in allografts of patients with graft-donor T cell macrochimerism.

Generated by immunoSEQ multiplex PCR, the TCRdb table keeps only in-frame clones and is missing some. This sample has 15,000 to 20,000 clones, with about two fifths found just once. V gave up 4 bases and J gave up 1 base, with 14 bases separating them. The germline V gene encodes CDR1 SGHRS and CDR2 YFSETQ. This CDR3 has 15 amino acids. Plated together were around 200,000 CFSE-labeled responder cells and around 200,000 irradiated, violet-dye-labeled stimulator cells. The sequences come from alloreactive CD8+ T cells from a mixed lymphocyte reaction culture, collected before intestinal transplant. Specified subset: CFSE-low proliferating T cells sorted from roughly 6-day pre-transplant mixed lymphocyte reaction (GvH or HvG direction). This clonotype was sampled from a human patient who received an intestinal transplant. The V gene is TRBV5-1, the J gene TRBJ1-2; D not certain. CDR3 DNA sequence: TGCGCCAGCAGCCAGTTCCGGATTTTTAACTATGGCTACACCTTC. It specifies CASSQFRIFNYGYTF. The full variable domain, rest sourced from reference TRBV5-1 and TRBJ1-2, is KAGVTQTPRYLIKTRGQQVTLSCSPISGHRSVSWYQQTPGQGLQFLFEYFSETQRNKGNFPGRFSGRQFSNSRSEMNVSTLELGDSALYLCASSQFRIFNYGYTFGSGTRLTVV.